This T cell receptor beta chain was identified in a study of blood T cell repertoires in COVID-19. About the study: The United States, Italy and Spain provided the acute and convalescent COVID-19 samples. The analysed material was cDNA or gDNA that came from T cells, B-cell-depleted T cells, or PBMCs.

This clone was seen only a few times. As handled by the study authors: Reference gene primer amplification gave estimated nucleated cell counts. TCRdb's table, derived via immunoSEQ multiplex PCR, lists solely in-frame clones and lacks some. V and J calls and clone size are as listed in that table; D and trimming were resolved from the DNA. Counted here are about 89,000 clones, nearly 95% occurring once; the ten biggest clones make up about 4.5%. The TCR sequence derives from a human donor with active COVID-19. The donor label of this sample is uncertain. The sequenced sample was peripheral blood.

CDR3 DNA: TGTGCCAGCAGCCCTGCTTTTCCGGGGAAGGGTGGCTACACCTTC. Its protein is CASSPAFPGKGGYTF. The V gene is TRBV4-2, the J gene TRBJ1-2; D is ambiguous. The CDR3 has 15 amino acids. Trimming shortened V by 4 bases and J by 7 bases, and 19 bases separated the two germline ends. Germline V gene data show CDR1 as LGHNA and CDR2 as YNFKEQ.